The 22 T cell receptor beta chains below all came from one sample that was sequenced in a study of post-analysis software for immune sequencing data. Study results and caveats: Patients carried several TRBV segments more frequently than controls did, and TRBV5-6, TRBV5-1 and TRBV20-1 were among them.

Every TCR beta cDNA library bore unique molecular identifiers. TCRdb re-called the PCR reads through MiXCR, storing one row per CDR3 protein. The sample records some 800,000 distinct CDR3 sequences, more than 45% being singletons. Antigens for these TCRs are unknown. The sample comprised blood. The receptors stem from a girl aged 10 to 17 with multiple sclerosis.

The chain recombines TRBV29-1 with TRBJ2-1; 10 bases line up with TRBD2. Germline CDR1 reads SQVTM; CDR2 reads ANQGSEA. The CDR3 loop spans 13 amino acids. J gave up 9 bases and V 7 bases, and 9 bases lay outside the gene matches. For the CDR3, the DNA is TGCAGCGACATAGCGGGAGGAAAGGGTGAGCAGTTCTTC. Translation: CSDIAGGKGEQFF.

The V and J genes are TRBV29-1 and TRBJ1-4; a weak D match, TRBD1 (5 bases). CDR1 SQVTM and CDR2 ANQGSEA come from the germline V gene. CDR3 length: 12 residues. Trimming removed 0 bases at V and 7 bases at J, with 6 bases between. The CDR3 reads CSVEETGEKLFF. The CDR3 bases are TGCAGCGTTGAAGAAACAGGTGAAAAACTGTTTTTT.

This chain uses TRBV6-5 with TRBJ2-5; the match to TRBD2 covers 9 bases. Trimming took 2 bases from V and 4 from J; bases not matched to a gene: 8. The germline gives CDR1 MNHEY, CDR2 SVGAGI. This CDR3 is 16 amino acids long. CDR3: CASSYRGSGGRETQYF. CDR3 DNA sequence: TGTGCCAGCAGTTACCGTGGTAGCGGGGGCCGAGAGACCCAGTACTTC.

The CDR3 here is CASSAQRGVETQYF. In DNA, the CDR3 is TGTGCCAGCAGCGCACAGCGGGGGGTAGAGACCCAGTACTTC. The chain couples TRBV3-1 to TRBJ2-5; 9 bases fit TRBD2. The CDR3 runs to 14 residues. Germline lookup yields CDR1 LGHDT and CDR2 YNNKEL (reference sequence). The V gene end was trimmed by 5 bases and the J gene end by 4 bases; junction bases not matched to a gene: 5.

The genes are TRBV6-1 and TRBJ1-6; the D is unclear. Germline lookup yields CDR1 MNHNS and CDR2 SASEGT. V was clipped by 4 bases and J by 5 bases, with 3 bases between them. The CDR3 has 12 amino acids. For the CDR3, the DNA is TGTGCCAGCAGTGGTAATAATTCACCCCTCCACTTT. Its protein is CASSGNNSPLHF.

The chain combines TRBV20-1 with TRBJ1-2; D is undetermined. Germline V gene sequence: CDR1 DFQATT, CDR2 SNEGSKA (reference sequence). The CDR3 consists of 13 residues. The ends were cut back, 3 bases at V and 2 bases at J, with 10 bases in the middle. This CDR3 is CSASEGINYGYTF. In DNA, the CDR3 is TGCAGTGCTAGTGAAGGCATAAACTATGGCTACACCTTC.

V gene TRBV29-1 combines with J gene TRBJ1-1; TRBD1 is a possible D gene (6 bases). Germline CDR1 and CDR2: SQVTM and ANQGSEA. The V end was cut by 3 bases, the J end by 0 bases, with 14 bases between. The length of the CDR3 is 15 residues. The CDR3 is CSVDGGRGMNTEAFF. The DNA of the CDR3 is TGCAGCGTTGATGGGGGCCGGGGTATGAACACTGAAGCTTTCTTT.

This chain links TRBV7-9 with TRBJ2-1; no firm D call. Per the germline V gene, CDR1 is SEHNR and CDR2 is FQNEAQ (reference sequence). The CDR3 runs to 15 residues. Trimming stripped 5 bases from V and 2 bases from J, with 13 bases between. The chain's CDR3 is CASSQFQDPYNEQFF. CDR3 nucleotides: TGTGCCAGCAGCCAGTTCCAAGACCCCTACAATGAGCAGTTCTTC.

The chain recombines TRBV20-1 with TRBJ2-7; D remains unclear. This CDR3 is 11 amino acids long. Trimming took 3 bases from V and 5 from J, leaving 8 bases between them. CDR1 is DFQATT, CDR2 SNEGSKA, per germline (reference sequence). CDR3 residues: CSASIHDEQYF. The CDR3 coding sequence is TGCAGTGCTAGTATACACGACGAGCAGTACTTC.

This clonotype was found a few times. V is TRBV21-1 and J is TRBJ2-1; TRBD1, as called in the table, went unchecked against the DNA. TRBV21-1 is a documented pseudogene. This CDR3 is 15 amino acids long. The CDR3 loop is CATGEGGTADNEQFF. The DNA for the CDR3 is TGTGCCACCGGAGAGGGGGGGACCGCTGACAATGAGCAGTTCTTC.

This chain's CDR3 is CSARVRGRPYEQYF. The DNA of the CDR3 is TGCAGTGCTAGAGTGCGGGGGCGGCCCTACGAGCAGTACTTC. The chain recombines TRBV20-1 with TRBJ2-7, with D perhaps matching TRBD2 (7 bases). Germline V gene sequence: CDR1 DFQATT, CDR2 SNEGSKA (reference sequence). V lost 1 base and J 2 bases, leaving 12 bases between the germline ends. This CDR3 is 14 amino acids long.

The V call is TRBV6-6, the J call TRBJ2-1, with D hard to call. There are 13 residues in the CDR3. CDR1 MNHNY and CDR2 SVGAGI come from the germline V gene (reference sequence). V gave up 5 bases and J gave up 9 bases, with 14 bases separating them. CDR3 DNA: TGTGCCAGCAGTCTTACACTACATGGTGAGCAGTTCTTC. Its translation is CASSLTLHGEQFF.

CDR3 in DNA: TGTGCCAGCAGGCCGGGGACAGGATTGCCCCTTCTGCAGTTCTTC. It codes for CASRPGTGLPLLQFF. This chain uses TRBV5-5 with TRBJ2-1, with 8 nucleotides matching TRBD1. V shed 5 bases and J 12 bases; nucleotides not matched to a gene: 16. Germline CDR1 reads SGHKS; CDR2 reads YYEKEE (reference sequence). The CDR3 has 15 amino acids.

The rearrangement links TRBV12-3 or TRBV12-4 to TRBJ1-2; no clear D gene. This CDR3 comprises 15 residues. Deletions cut 1 base from V and 8 bases from J, with 17 bases between. The chain's CDR3 is CASSLVQGPPGGYTF. In DNA, the CDR3 is TGTGCCAGCAGTTTAGTGCAAGGCCCCCCTGGGGGCTACACCTTC.

The chain carries TRBV6-2 or TRBV6-3 and TRBJ1-1; 9 bases are shared with TRBD1. This CDR3 is 16 amino acids long. Trimming took 4 bases from V and 1 from J; bases not matched to a gene: 7. The germline gives CDR1 MNHEY, CDR2 SVGEGT. The DNA for the CDR3 is TGTGCCAGCAGTTCCCCAGGACAGGGGTGGAACACTGAAGCTTTCTTT. It codes for CASSSPGQGWNTEAFF.

The chain's CDR3 is CASSPPGLAGFNEQFF. DNA of the CDR3: TGTGCCAGCAGTCCACCGGGACTAGCGGGATTTAATGAGCAGTTCTTC. The gene calls are TRBV12-3 or TRBV12-4 and TRBJ2-1; 13 bases fit TRBD2. J gave up 7 bases and V 5 bases, and 8 bases lay outside the gene matches. There are 16 residues in the CDR3.

The chain employs TRBV5-1 and TRBJ2-7, with TRBD2 matching 7 bases. The CDR3 has 16 amino acids. Trimming at V came to 4 bases and at J to 3 bases, leaving 13 bases not matched to a gene. Germline CDR1 SGHRS, CDR2 YFSETQ. This chain's CDR3 is CASSATNGGGGYEQYF. The CDR3 coding sequence is TGCGCCAGCAGCGCCACAAATGGGGGGGGAGGCTACGAGCAGTACTTC.

V and J are TRBV7-2 and TRBJ2-1; 9 bases match TRBD2. The ends lost 5 bases at V and 5 bases at J; junction bases unmatched: 4. The length of the CDR3 is 14 residues. In germline, CDR1 is SGHTA, CDR2 FQGNSA. The CDR3 DNA follows: TGTGCCAGCAGCCGAACTAGCGGGCACAATGAGCAGTTCTTC. Translation gives CASSRTSGHNEQFF.

This sequence joins TRBV7-6 and TRBJ1-4; D possibly corresponds to TRBD1 (6 bases). CDR1 and CDR2 from the germline V gene are SGHVS and FNYEAQ. This CDR3 spans 15 amino acids. Between the trimmed V and J ends, which lost 3 bases and 5 bases, there was a span of 13 bases. CDR3 sequence: CASSFAGQGNEKLFF. The CDR3 nucleotides are TGTGCCAGCAGCTTCGCGGGACAAGGAAATGAAAAACTGTTTTTT.

In this sample, this clonotype turned up a few times. The chain employs TRBV4-3 and TRBJ2-7; D unresolved. Trimming stripped 0 bases from V and 0 bases from J, with 9 bases between. Germline V lookup: CDR1 LGHNA, CDR2 YSLEER. The CDR3 is 15 residues long. CDR3 in DNA: TGCGCCAGCAGCCAAGAACGGACGGACTCCTACGAGCAGTACTTC. Translated: CASSQERTDSYEQYF.

This rearrangement joins TRBV28 to TRBJ1-2; D not resolved. Trimming left V 4 bases short and J 0 bases short, with 15 bases between. CDR3 length: 16 amino acids. CDR1 and CDR2 (germline): MDHEN, SYDVKM. CDR3 nucleotide sequence: TGTGCCAGCAGTTCGTACCGACAAGACCCTAACTATGGCTACACCTTC. Translation gives CASSSYRQDPNYGYTF.

The chain carries TRBV6-5 and TRBJ2-4, with D maybe TRBD1 (6 bases). Trimming stripped 4 bases from V and 13 bases from J, with 23 bases between. Germline V gives CDR1 MNHEY, CDR2 SVGAGI. The CDR3 length is 15 residues. CDR3 sequence: CASSSGRRPPGEQYF. CDR3 coding DNA: TGTGCCAGCAGTTCGGGACGCCGCCCTCCAGGGGAGCAGTACTTC.